This T cell receptor beta chain was documented in a study of T cells after yellow fever vaccination. Study background: For low cell numbers, libraries were made with SMART-Seq v4 Ultra Low Input. Findings and caveats of the study: After the booster, over 95% of CD4 and roughly nine tenths of CD8 primary-response clones were re-detected.

As TCR cDNA was made by 5'RACE template switching, a universal primer site and UMIs were added. TCRdb redid the calling of the 5' RACE reads with MiXCR, one entry per CDR3 protein. The table records hundreds of thousands of distinct CDR3 sequences, 13% of them present only once. Regarding this clonotype: Antigen: not known.

Losses at the gene ends were 3 bases for V and 14 bases for J; bases not matched to a gene: 5. The CDR3 extends over 12 amino acids. CDR1 and CDR2 from the germline V gene are SEHNR and FQNEAQ (reference sequence). Material: PBMCs, obtained on the day of the yellow fever booster vaccination. The chain couples TRBV7-9 to TRBJ2-1; 9 bases are a match to TRBD2. The sequence came from a man aged 25-40 years who received the YFV17D yellow fever vaccine. The chain's CDR3 is CASSFSSSGKFF. In DNA, the CDR3 is TGTGCCAGCAGCTTTTCGTCTAGCGGGAAGTTCTTC.